This record looks at one TCR beta chain sequence and its context. The data were obtained in a study of patients and donors after allogeneic stem cell transplantation. Trimming removed 5 bases from V and 5 bases from J; junction bases left unmatched: 9. The germline V gene encodes CDR1 KGHDR and CDR2 SFDVKD. The CDR3 runs 16 residues. TCRdb ran MiXCR on the RT-PCR reads and lists one entry per CDR3 protein. Among fewer than 500,000 distinct CDR3 sequences listed, 16% were seen once. The source is a human donor who was either an allogeneic HSCT recipient or a stem cell or donor lymphocyte infusion donor (not recorded which). It is not recorded whose cells these are; they may come from a transplant donor. The source material was blood, either unsorted or a sorted T cell fraction (not recorded which). This rearrangement joins TRBV24-1 to TRBJ2-1, with 9 bases matching TRBD1. This CDR3 reads CATSVWDRVFDNEQFF. The CDR3 coding sequence is TGTGCCACCAGTGTATGGGACAGGGTCTTCGACAATGAGCAGTTCTTC.